The present TCR beta chain was sequenced within a study of long-term antiretroviral therapy in people with HIV. Samples were assayed with immunoSEQ v3.0 at survey level. Profiled with immunoSEQ multiplex PCR; TCRdb holds only in-frame clones, not every one. Here the sample spans tens of thousands of clones, approximately 80% being singletons. Study conclusions and caveats: Possibly under older ART regimens, blood was drawn between the mid-2000s and the late 2010s.

The CDR3 loop spans 15 amino acids. Germline CDR1 is SGHTA and CDR2 is FQGNSA. Losses at the gene ends were 4 bases for V and 5 bases for J; bases not matched to a gene: 10. With respect to this clone: The target antigen is unknown.

In each sample, 1-10 million cryopreserved PBMC were present before DNA extraction. The input for sequencing was unsorted PBMCs, taken 0.3 years after starting antiretroviral therapy. The rearrangement uses TRBV7-2 and TRBJ2-7; 8 bases are shared with TRBD1. The origin of this receptor is a man between 40 and 49 years old with HIV. CDR3 region: CASSSFPGQEDEQYF. The CDR3 nucleotides are TGTGCCAGCAGCTCTTTTCCGGGACAGGAGGACGAGCAGTACTTC.